This passage covers 23 T cell receptor beta chains from one sample sequenced in a study of cytomegalovirus exposure and HLA in healthy donors. This table comes from immunoSEQ multiplex PCR, and its TCRdb copy is limited to in-frame clones, with some not included. The sample shows fewer than 120,000 clones, approximately 90% of them seen only once. The sample comprised PBMCs. The receptors were sampled from a woman in her 30s in good health and CMV-seropositive.

This chain connects TRBV5-4 to TRBJ2-7, with 8 nucleotides matching TRBD1. Looked up from germline, CDR1 is SGHNT and CDR2 is YYREEE (reference sequence). The junction had 3 bases not matched to a gene; V was cut back by 4 bases and J by 6 bases. CDR3 size: 12 residues. The CDR3 DNA reads as TGTGCCAGCAGCGGACAGGGTCCCGAGCAGTACTTC. Protein: CASSGQGPEQYF.

In this sample, this clone turned up once. V gene TRBV28 combines with J gene TRBJ2-5; 7 bases map to TRBD2. The germline CDR1 and CDR2 sequences are MDHEN and SYDVKM. Trimming cost V 3 bases and J 2 bases; bases outside gene matches: 3. This CDR3 region has 14 residues. The chain's CDR3 is CASSFPSGQETQYF. The CDR3 nucleotides are TGTGCCAGCAGTTTTCCTAGCGGACAAGAGACCCAGTACTTC.

By sample share, this clone is medium-sized. This sample also contains other DNA sequences that code for the same CDR3. Here the CDR3 DNA reads TGTGCCTGGAGCCAGGGCTACGAGCAGTACTTC. This gives the protein CAWSQGYEQYF. The rearrangement joins TRBV30 to TRBJ2-7; a possible D gene is TRBD1 (5 bases). The CDR3 runs 11 residues. Per the germline V gene, CDR1 is GTSNPN and CDR2 is SVGIG (reference sequence). Trimming removed 3 bases at V and 3 bases at J, with 6 bases between.

The gene calls are TRBV30 and TRBJ2-2; TRBD2 aligns across 9 bases. This CDR3 region has 15 residues. V trimming: 5 bases; J trimming: 2 bases; junction bases outside the gene matches: 6. Germline V CDR1 and CDR2: GTSNPN, SVGIG (reference sequence). CDR3 residues: CAWGGLAGNTGELFF. CDR3 nucleotide sequence: TGTGCCTGGGGGGGTCTAGCGGGAAACACCGGGGAGCTGTTTTTT.

The V call is TRBV19, the J call TRBJ2-1; 7 bases fit TRBD1. The CDR3 consists of 13 residues. Losses at the gene ends were 7 bases for V and 7 bases for J; bases not matched to a gene: 7. The V gene's germline CDR1 is LNHDA and CDR2 SQIVND (reference sequence). CDR3: CASKRDSRNEQFF. CDR3 nucleotide sequence: TGTGCCAGTAAGAGGGACAGCCGAAATGAGCAGTTCTTC.

This sequence joins TRBV5-4 and TRBJ1-2; D may be TRBD1 (6 bases). The CDR3 length is 14 residues. The germline V and J ends were trimmed by 10 bases and 2 bases, with 18 bases remaining between them. Germline V gives CDR1 SGHNT, CDR2 YYREEE (reference sequence). CDR3 nucleotides: TGTGCCTCTTCGGGGGGGCAGGGAAACTATGGCTACACCTTC. Translating it yields CASSGGQGNYGYTF.

This clone has only one observation. The chain combines TRBV29-1 with TRBJ2-2; D might be TRBD1 (6 bases). V lost 7 bases and J 4 bases, leaving 13 bases between the germline ends. The CDR3 extends over 13 amino acids. In germline, CDR1 is SQVTM, CDR2 ANQGSEA. The DNA of the CDR3 is TGCAGCGCCCGGGACAACCCCACCGGGGAGCTGTTTTTT. Encoded protein: CSARDNPTGELFF.

This clone was found a few times. This chain joins TRBV7-9 and TRBJ1-5, with 9 nucleotides matching TRBD1. J lost 7 bases, V lost 5 bases, and 15 bases had no gene match. CDR3 size: 17 residues. The V gene's germline CDR1 is SEHNR and CDR2 FQNEAQ (reference sequence). CDR3 protein: CASSPARVGQGGQPQHF. In DNA form, the CDR3 reads TGTGCCAGCAGCCCCGCCCGGGTGGGACAGGGAGGACAGCCCCAGCATTTT.

The gene calls are TRBV28 and TRBJ1-2; a weak D match, TRBD1 (5 bases). The CDR3 is 15 amino acids. Trimming left V 6 bases short and J 4 bases short, with 18 bases between. From germline, CDR1 is MDHEN and CDR2 SYDVKM. The DNA of the CDR3 is TGTGCCAGCAGCCCCGGGGGGGTCCCCTCCTATGGCTACACCTTC. It specifies CASSPGGVPSYGYTF.

The CDR3 sequence is CASSTRDSRRGEQFF. CDR3 coding DNA: TGTGCCAGCAGTACCCGGGACTCCCGGCGCGGTGAGCAGTTCTTC. The genes are TRBV6-5 and TRBJ2-1, with D possibly matching TRBD2 (6 bases). Germline V gives CDR1 MNHEY, CDR2 SVGAGI. There are 15 residues in the CDR3. V dropped 5 bases and J dropped 9 bases, with 20 bases sitting between them.

The V gene is TRBV11-2, the J gene TRBJ2-6, with a weak D call TRBD2 (5 bases). Germline CDR1 SGHAT, CDR2 FQNNGV. The length of the CDR3 is 18 residues. Trimming removed 2 bases at V and 0 bases at J, with 14 bases between. CDR3 amino acids: CASSLRRQARSGANVLTF. The CDR3 DNA reads as TGTGCCAGCAGCTTACGGAGGCAGGCACGCTCTGGGGCCAACGTCCTGACTTTC.

V is TRBV29-1 and J is TRBJ2-2; 8 nucleotides align to TRBD1. Germline V gives CDR1 SQVTM, CDR2 ANQGSEA. This CDR3 spans 13 amino acids. The ends lost 4 bases at V and 5 bases at J; junction bases unmatched: 3. The CDR3 DNA reads TGCAGCGTTGTGACAGGGGCAACCGGGGAGCTGTTTTTT. It codes for CSVVTGATGELFF.

This rearrangement joins TRBV5-3 to TRBJ2-5, with D perhaps matching TRBD2 (6 bases). TRBV5-3 is placed among ORFs of uncertain function. This CDR3 has 16 amino acids. V was pared by 3 bases and J by 5 bases, with 20 bases between. CDR3 residues: CARSSLGGAPGETQYF. CDR3 bases: TGTGCCAGAAGCTCCCTTGGCGGGGCTCCGGGGGAGACCCAGTACTTC.

In this sample, this clone turned up a few times. The V gene is TRBV7-6, the J gene TRBJ2-2; 7 bases fit TRBD2. This CDR3 has 17 residues. With V trimmed by 5 bases and J by 4 bases, 13 bases remained unmatched. The germline V gene has CDR1 SGHVS and CDR2 FNYEAQ. CDR3 sequence: CASSPGYGEGLTGELFF. Written as DNA, the CDR3 is TGTGCCAGCAGCCCCGGCTACGGGGAGGGCCTCACCGGGGAGCTGTTTTTT.

This rearrangement joins TRBV2 to TRBJ1-2; possibly TRBD1 for D (6 bases). Germline assignment: CDR1 SNHLY and CDR2 FYNNEI. This CDR3 is 15 amino acids long. V lost 3 bases to trimming and J lost 1 base, with 12 bases between them. The chain's CDR3 is CASSEAGAVNYGYTF. As DNA, the CDR3 is TGTGCCAGCAGTGAGGCGGGGGCCGTTAACTATGGCTACACCTTC. The full variable domain, its missing parts supplied by reference TRBV2 and TRBJ1-2, is EPEVTQTPSHQVTQMGQEVILRCVPISNHLYFYWYRQILGQKVEFLVSFYNNEISEKSEIFDDQFSVERPDGSNFTLKIRSTKLEDSAMYFCASSEAGAVNYGYTFGSGTRLTVV.

V is TRBV30 and J is TRBJ2-7; D uncertain. This CDR3 region has 14 residues. Germline lookup yields CDR1 GTSNPN and CDR2 SVGIG (reference sequence). Trimming pared 3 bases from V and 3 bases from J, leaving 15 bases between. In DNA, the CDR3 is TGTGCCTGGAGCCCGAGTGGTATCTTCTACGAGCAGTACTTC. The encoded protein is CAWSPSGIFYEQYF. The entire variable domain, with the rest obtained from reference TRBV30 and TRBJ2-7, is as follows: SQTIHQWPATLVQPVGSPLSLECTVEGTSNPNLYWYRQAAGRGLQLLFYSVGIGQISSEVPQNLSASRPQDRQFILSSKKLLLSDSGFYLCAWSPSGIFYEQYFGPGTRLTVT.

This chain links TRBV7-2 with TRBJ2-7; 12 nucleotides agree with TRBD2. V shed 1 base and J 2 bases; nucleotides not matched to a gene: 3. CDR3 size: 16 residues. Germline-derived CDR1 and CDR2 are SGHTA and FQGNSA. For the CDR3, the DNA is TGTGCCAGCAGCTTAGACCGGACTAGCGGGACCTACGAGCAGTACTTC. It encodes CASSLDRTSGTYEQYF.

This clone was recorded only once. V and J are TRBV2 and TRBJ1-4; perhaps TRBD1 as D (5 bases). Trimming removed 6 bases at V and 8 bases at J, with 16 bases between. This CDR3 spans 14 amino acids. Germline V lookup: CDR1 SNHLY, CDR2 FYNNEI. In DNA form, the CDR3 reads TGTGCCAGCAGCACCAGGGCGAGAAACGAAAAACTGTTTTTT. Its translation is CASSTRARNEKLFF.

In DNA form, the CDR3 reads TGTGCCAGCAGATCGGCGGGAGGGGGGAATGAGCAGTTCTTC. This translates into CASRSAGGGNEQFF. The chain combines TRBV5-4 with TRBJ2-1, with TRBD2 matching 9 bases. CDR3 length equals 14 residues. V lost 5 bases and J lost 7; bases outside the gene matches: 7. Looked up from germline, CDR1 is SGHNT and CDR2 is YYREEE (reference sequence).

The count of this clone is one. V is TRBV6-6 and J is TRBJ2-1; D call uncertain. The ends were cut back, 4 bases at V and 6 bases at J, with 10 bases in the middle. The CDR3 runs to 13 residues. Germline CDR1 MNHNY, CDR2 SVGAGI (reference sequence). The CDR3 DNA is TGTGCCAGCAGTTCCTCTAATCGCAATGAGCAGTTCTTC. As protein: CASSSSNRNEQFF.

This chain joins TRBV9 and TRBJ2-7; possible D gene TRBD2, 6 bases. Trimming took 0 bases from V and 2 from J, leaving 9 bases between them. Germline CDR1 is SGDLS and CDR2 is YYNGEE. The CDR3 covers 14 residues. The CDR3 loop reads CASSVGGVPYEQYF. CDR3 DNA sequence: TGTGCCAGCAGCGTAGGGGGGGTACCCTACGAGCAGTACTTC.

This clone was seen a few times. The CDR3 DNA reads TGCGCCAGCAGCGCAACCGGGACAGGGTACAGTCCCCTCCACTTT. Translating it yields CASSATGTGYSPLHF. This chain joins TRBV4-3 and TRBJ1-6, with 9 bases fitting TRBD1. Germline trimming cut 5 bases from V and 13 bases from J; bases unmatched to any gene: 12. The CDR3 contains 15 residues. Per germline, CDR1 LGHNA and CDR2 YSLEER.

The V and J genes are TRBV18 and TRBJ2-1; 8 bases are shared with TRBD2. Germline V gene sequence: CDR1 KGHSH, CDR2 LQKENI. This CDR3 is 15 amino acids long. Trimming took 1 base from V and 5 from J; bases not matched to a gene: 4. The DNA of the CDR3 is TGTGCCAGCTCACCACTCGGGGGGGGCAACAATGAGCAGTTCTTC. The encoded protein is CASSPLGGGNNEQFF.